This T cell receptor (beta chain) was documented in a study of beta chain features in type 1 diabetes. With regard to this clone: No antigen is known for it.

V was shortened by 3 bases and J by 5 bases, with 17 bases between the two germline ends. Germline V gives CDR1 SGHRS, CDR2 YFSETQ. The CDR3 is 15 residues long. Study-level findings and limits: Researchers report that Type 1 diabetes patients had moderately but significantly shorter TCRB CDR3s across all four CD4+ subsets. Cells with high TCR expression could be over-represented when cDNA is sequenced.

Reverse transcribing all isolated RNA meant expressed TCRB transcripts were sequenced. The method was immunoSEQ multiplex PCR; TCRdb's version includes in-frame clones alone and lacks a portion of them. The sample contains 600,000 to 700,000 clones, around an eighth of which appear only once. V and J are TRBV5-1 and TRBJ2-5; D may be TRBD1 or TRBD2 (5 bases each). The sequence derives from a man aged 25-45 years with type 1 diabetes. Sequences were obtained from naive CD4+ T cells from blood. In DNA form, the CDR3 reads TGCGCCAGCAGCTGGGGAGTACAGGCCAGGGAGACCCAGTACTTC. It encodes CASSWGVQARETQYF.